This record looks at one T cell receptor (beta chain) sequence and its context. Its matching antigen is unknown. Extraction of RNA preceded its reverse transcription into cDNA, which served as the sequencing template. This table comes from immunoSEQ multiplex PCR, and its TCRdb copy is limited to in-frame clones, with some not included. The repertoire holds roughly 120,000 clones, 53% seen once, with 0.46% in the top ten. The V gene lost 4 bases and the J gene lost 4 bases, with 11 bases spanning the gap. CDR1 is SGDLS and CDR2 is YYNGEE in the germline V gene. This CDR3 contains 13 residues. The record originates from a study of CD8+ T cells in alopecia areata. About the study: Affected scalp percentage gauged treated patients' severity.

The treatment denotes: oral pan-JAK inhibitor, 5-10 mg twice daily. Notes on the study in general: Normal skin's resident alphabeta T cells are sequenced alongside lesional scalp T cells. Greater clonality was observed in lesional scalp samples, especially alopecia totalis/universalis, versus normal scalp. Scalp clonality, together with expanded CD8+ clones among the top 100, fell significantly with tofacitinib.

The clonotype originates from a human donor with alopecia areata. The source material was CD4+ T cells sorted from blood, sampled at week 4, from a patient treated with tofacitinib. The genes are TRBV9 and TRBJ2-5, with a weak D call TRBD1 (5 bases). CDR3 coding DNA: TGTGCCAGCAGCCTCGGACACGGAGAGACCCAGTACTTC. This translates into CASSLGHGETQYF. Based on the CDR3 plus reference TRBV9 and TRBJ2-5, the full variable domain is DSGVTQTPKHLITATGQRVTLRCSPRSGDLSVYWYQQSLDQGLQFLIQYYNGEERAKGNILERFSAQQFPDLHSELNLSSLELGDSALYFCASSLGHGETQYFGPGTRLLVL.